This T cell receptor beta chain is from a study of T cell repertoires in cytomegalovirus infection. A single count supports this clonotype. The V end was cut by 6 bases, the J end by 8 bases, with 16 bases between. From germline, CDR1 is MDHEN and CDR2 SYDVKM. The CDR3 contains 13 residues. TCRdb called the reads again in MiXCR, with one record for every CDR3 protein. The sample carries roughly 300,000 distinct CDR3 sequences, roughly 24% recorded once. The clonotype originates from a human donor in good health (CMV status not recorded). Some clones in this sample may be carry-over from other donors' samples. Material for sequencing was PBMCs. V usage is TRBV28 and J usage is TRBJ1-2, with a possible D match to TRBD1 (5 bases). The chain's CDR3 is CASRRSGATGYTF. The DNA of the CDR3 is TGTGCCAGCAGGCGAAGCGGGGCTACAGGCTACACCTTC.